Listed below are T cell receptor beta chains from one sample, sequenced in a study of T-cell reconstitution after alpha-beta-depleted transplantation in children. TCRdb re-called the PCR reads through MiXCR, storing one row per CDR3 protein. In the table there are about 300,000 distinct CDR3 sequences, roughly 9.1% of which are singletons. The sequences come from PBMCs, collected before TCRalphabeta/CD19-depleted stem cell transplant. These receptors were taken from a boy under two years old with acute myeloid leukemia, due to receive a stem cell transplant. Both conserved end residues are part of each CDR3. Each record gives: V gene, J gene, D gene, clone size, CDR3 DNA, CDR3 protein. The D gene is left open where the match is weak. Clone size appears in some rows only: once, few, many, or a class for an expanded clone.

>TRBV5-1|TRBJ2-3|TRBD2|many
TGCGCCAGCAGCCTATTAAGCGGGAAGGTGGCAGATACGCAGTATTTT
CASSLLSGKVADTQYF
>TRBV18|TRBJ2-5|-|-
TGTGCCAGCTCACCAGGACCTGGGCAAGAGACCCAGTACTTC
CASSPGPGQETQYF
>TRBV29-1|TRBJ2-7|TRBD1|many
TGCAGCGTCCCGGGACAGGGAACCCACGAGCAGTACTTC
CSVPGQGTHEQYF
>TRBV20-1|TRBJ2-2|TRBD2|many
TGCAGTGCTAGAGATCTCCCACTAGCGTCCGGGGAGCTGTTTTTT
CSARDLPLASGELFF
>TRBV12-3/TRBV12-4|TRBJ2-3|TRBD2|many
TGTGCCAGCAGTCCGCAGACTAGCGGCAGCACAGATACGCAGTATTTT
CASSPQTSGSTDTQYF
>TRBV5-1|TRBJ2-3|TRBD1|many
TGCGCCAGCAGCCCGGACAGGTCTAGCACAGATACGCAGTATTTT
CASSPDRSSTDTQYF
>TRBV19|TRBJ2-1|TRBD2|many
TGTGCCAGTAGTACCAGCGGGAGGGTCACCTACAATGAGCAGTTCTTC
CASSTSGRVTYNEQFF
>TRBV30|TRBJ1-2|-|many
TGTGCCTGGAGTCATTATGGGGCGAATGGCTACACCTTC
CAWSHYGANGYTF
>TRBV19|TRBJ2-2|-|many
TGTGCCAGTAGGAGCCTGGGGCGGGGACACGACACCGGGGAGCTGTTTTTT
CASRSLGRGHDTGELFF
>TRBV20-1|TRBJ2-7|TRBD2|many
TGCAGTGCTAGTTCGAGCGGGGGCTCCTACGAGCAGTACTTC
CSASSSGGSYEQYF
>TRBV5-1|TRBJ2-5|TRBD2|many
TGCGCCAGCAGCTTGGCCGGGGGGGCAGAGACCCAGTACTTC
CASSLAGGAETQYF
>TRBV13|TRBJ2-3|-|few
TGTGCCAGCAGCCCCGGGGCGCAGGCAGATACGCAGTATTTT
CASSPGAQADTQYF
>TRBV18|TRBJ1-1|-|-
TGTGCCAGCTCACCGAATCAGGGAGAAACTGAAGCTTTCTTT
CASSPNQGETEAFF
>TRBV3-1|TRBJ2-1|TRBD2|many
TGTGCCAGCAGCCAAGAGGAGGGACTAAGGTGGTTCTTC
CASSQEEGLRWFF
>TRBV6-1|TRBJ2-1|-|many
TGTGCCAGCAGTGAAAAAAGGAGCAGAGGACTGAACTACAATGAGCAGTTCTTC
CASSEKRSRGLNYNEQFF
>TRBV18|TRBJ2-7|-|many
TGTGCCAGCTCTTACCAGAGCAGCGAGAGGGACGAGCAGTACTTC
CASSYQSSERDEQYF
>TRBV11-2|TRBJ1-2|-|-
TGTGCCAGCAGACCCTCTGGGGGGAACTATGGCTACACCTTC
CASRPSGGNYGYTF
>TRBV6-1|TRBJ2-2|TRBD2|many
TGTGCCAGCAGGGGGACTAGCGGGAGAGCAGGGGAGCTGTTTTTT
CASRGTSGRAGELFF
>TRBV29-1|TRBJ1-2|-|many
TGCAGCGTCGAAGACGGGATCTATGGCTACACCTTC
CSVEDGIYGYTF
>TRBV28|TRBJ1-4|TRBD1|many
TGTGCCAGCAGTTTCAGGGGGCTGGATGAAAAACTGTTTTTT
CASSFRGLDEKLFF
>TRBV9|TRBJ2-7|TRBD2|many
TGTGCCAGCAGCGTTTCCGGGACTAGTGCGTACGAGCAGTACTTC
CASSVSGTSAYEQYF
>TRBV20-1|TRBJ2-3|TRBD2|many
TGCAGTGCTAGGAGCAGCGGGAGGGCCCCAGATACGCAGTATTTT
CSARSSGRAPDTQYF
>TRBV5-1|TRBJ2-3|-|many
TGCGCCAGCAGCTTGGTGTCAGTCCGCACAGATACGCAGTATTTT
CASSLVSVRTDTQYF
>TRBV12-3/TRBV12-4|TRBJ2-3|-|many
TGTGCCAGCGGGGGCCAACAATATACGCAGTATTTT
CASGGQQYTQYF
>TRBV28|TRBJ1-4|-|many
TGTGCCAGCGGGGTCGCAACTAATGAAAAACTGTTTTTT
CASGVATNEKLFF
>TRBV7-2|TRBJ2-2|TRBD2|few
TGTGCCAGCAGCTTAAAGGGACTAGCAACCGGGGAGCTGTTTTTT
CASSLKGLATGELFF
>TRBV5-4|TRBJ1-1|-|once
TGTGCCAGCAGCTTGATTGGGGAGGGGAACACTGAAGCTTTCTTT
CASSLIGEGNTEAFF
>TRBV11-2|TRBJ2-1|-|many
TGTGCCAGCAGCTTAGAACCGAGGGCCATCCTCTACAATGAGCAGTTCTTC
CASSLEPRAILYNEQFF
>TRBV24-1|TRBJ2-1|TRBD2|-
TGTGCCACCGAAAGCGGGAGGGCCTACAATGAGCAGTTCTTC
CATESGRAYNEQFF
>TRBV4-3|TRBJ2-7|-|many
TGCGCCAGCAGCCAAGATAGACTAGTAGCCTACGAGCAGTACTTC
CASSQDRLVAYEQYF
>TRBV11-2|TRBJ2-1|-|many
TGTGCCAGCAGCCCGGCGGAGCTTTACAATGAGCAGTTCTTC
CASSPAELYNEQFF
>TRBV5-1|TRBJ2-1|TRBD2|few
TGCGCCAGCAGGCTCGCGGGAGGCGGCAATGAGCAGTTCTTC
CASRLAGGGNEQFF
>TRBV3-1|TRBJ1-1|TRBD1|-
TGTGCCAGCAGCCTAACAGGGGAGGGGACTGAAGCTTTCTTT
CASSLTGEGTEAFF
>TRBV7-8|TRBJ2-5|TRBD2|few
TGTGCCAGCAGCTACCAAACTAGCGCCGAGACCCAGTACTTC
CASSYQTSAETQYF
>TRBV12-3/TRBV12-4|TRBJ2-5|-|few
TGTGCCAGCAGTTTAGCGAGGGAGGGGCAGGGGAGAGGAGAGACCCAGTACTTC
CASSLAREGQGRGETQYF
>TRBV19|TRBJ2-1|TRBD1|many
TGTGCCAGTAGTTCCGACAGGGCCTCGGCGCAGTTCTTC
CASSSDRASAQFF
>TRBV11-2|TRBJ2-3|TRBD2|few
TGTGCCAGCAGCTTAGACCCGAGCGGACTAGCGGGAGGAACAGATACGCAGTATTTT
CASSLDPSGLAGGTDTQYF
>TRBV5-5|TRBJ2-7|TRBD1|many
TGTGCCAGCAGCTTGAGACAGGGGGCGGGAGAGCAGTACTTC
CASSLRQGAGEQYF
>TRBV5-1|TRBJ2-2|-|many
TGCGCCAGCAGCCCCTCTGGACACGGGGAGCTGTTTTTT
CASSPSGHGELFF
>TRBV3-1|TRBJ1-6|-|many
TGTGCCAGCAGCCAAGGAGCAGTCGTTAATTCACCCCTCCACTTT
CASSQGAVVNSPLHF
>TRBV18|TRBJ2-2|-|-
TGTGCCAGCTCACCAGGGGGCGCGACGACCGGGGAGCTGTTTTTT
CASSPGGATTGELFF
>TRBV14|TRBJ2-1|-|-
TGTGCCAGCAGTTGGGACTTAGCGTCCTACAATGAGCAGTTCTTC
CASSWDLASYNEQFF
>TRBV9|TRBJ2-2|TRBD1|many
TGTGCCAGCAGCGCAGGGGGCGGGAAGCTGTTTTTT
CASSAGGGKLFF
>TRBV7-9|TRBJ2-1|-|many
TGTGCCAGCAGCTTCGGAGGGACCTACAATGAGCAGTTCTTC
CASSFGGTYNEQFF
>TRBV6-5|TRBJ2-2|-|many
TGTGCCAGCAGTTACTCGCTGGACACCGGGGAGCTGTTTTTT
CASSYSLDTGELFF
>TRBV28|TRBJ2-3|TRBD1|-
TGTGCCAGCAGTTTACCCATGGACAGGGGGGCCGTCACAGATACGCAGTATTTT
CASSLPMDRGAVTDTQYF
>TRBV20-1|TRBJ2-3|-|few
TGCAGTGCTAGAGATATAAGAGGGAAAGGGGATACGCAGTATTTT
CSARDIRGKGDTQYF
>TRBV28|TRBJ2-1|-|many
TGTGCCAGCAGTTCCACCCGTCTTGAGCAGTTCTTC
CASSSTRLEQFF
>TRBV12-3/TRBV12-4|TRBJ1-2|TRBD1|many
TGTGCCAGCAGTTTACGGACCAGGGGGTATGGCTACACCTTC
CASSLRTRGYGYTF
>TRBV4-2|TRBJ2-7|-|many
TGTGCCAGCAGCCAAGAGGACCGGACCTGGTCCTACGAGCAGTACTTC
CASSQEDRTWSYEQYF